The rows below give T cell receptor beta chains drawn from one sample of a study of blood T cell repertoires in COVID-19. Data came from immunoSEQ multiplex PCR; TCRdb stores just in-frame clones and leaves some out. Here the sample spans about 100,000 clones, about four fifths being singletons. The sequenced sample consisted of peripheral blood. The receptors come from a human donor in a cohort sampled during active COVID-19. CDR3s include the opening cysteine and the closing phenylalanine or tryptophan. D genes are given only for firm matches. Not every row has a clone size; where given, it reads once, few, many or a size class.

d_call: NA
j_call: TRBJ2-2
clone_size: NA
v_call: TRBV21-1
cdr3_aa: CASSKDMGRFTGELFF
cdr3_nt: TGTGCCAGCAGCAAGGACATGGGAAGGTTTACCGGGGAGCTGTTTTTT

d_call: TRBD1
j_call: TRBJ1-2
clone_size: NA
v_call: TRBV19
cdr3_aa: CASSIESTGLPYGYTF
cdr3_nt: TGTGCCAGTAGTATCGAATCGACAGGGTTGCCCTATGGCTACACCTTC

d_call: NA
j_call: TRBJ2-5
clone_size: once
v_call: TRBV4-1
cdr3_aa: CASSRWQRETQYF
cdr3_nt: TGCGCCAGCAGCCGGTGGCAGCGGGAGACCCAGTACTTC

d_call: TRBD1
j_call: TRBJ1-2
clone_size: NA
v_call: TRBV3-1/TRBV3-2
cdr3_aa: CASSPTGGVDYGYTF
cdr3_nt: TGTGCCAGCAGCCCCACAGGGGGCGTTGACTATGGCTACACCTTC

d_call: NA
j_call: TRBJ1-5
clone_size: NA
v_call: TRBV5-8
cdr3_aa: CASSLEGDNQPQHF
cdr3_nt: TGTGCCAGCAGCTTGGAAGGGGACAATCAGCCCCAGCATTTT

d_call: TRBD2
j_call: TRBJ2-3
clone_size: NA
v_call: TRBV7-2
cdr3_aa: CASSLGLNRRDTQYF
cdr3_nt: TGTGCCAGCAGCTTGGGACTAAATCGCCGAGATACGCAGTATTTT

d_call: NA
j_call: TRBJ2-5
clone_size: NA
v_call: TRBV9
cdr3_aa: CASSVGLAAETQYF
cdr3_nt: TGTGCCAGCAGCGTGGGTCTAGCTGCGGAGACCCAGTACTTC

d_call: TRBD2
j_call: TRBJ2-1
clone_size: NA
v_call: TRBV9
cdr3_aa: CASSVGPAGGVSYNEQFF
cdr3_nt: TGTGCCAGCAGCGTAGGCCCAGCGGGAGGCGTCAGCTACAATGAGCAGTTCTTC

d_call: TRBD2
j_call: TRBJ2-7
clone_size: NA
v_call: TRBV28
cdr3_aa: CASNPAGTSGRLSYEQYF
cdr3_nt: TGTGCCAGCAATCCCGCCGGGACTAGCGGGAGGCTCTCCTACGAGCAGTACTTC

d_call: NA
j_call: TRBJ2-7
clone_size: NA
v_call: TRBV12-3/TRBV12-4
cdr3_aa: CASSLSGLYEQYF
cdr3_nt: TGTGCCAGCAGTTTGAGTGGTCTATACGAGCAGTACTTC

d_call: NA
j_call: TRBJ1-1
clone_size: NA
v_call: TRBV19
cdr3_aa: CASSNGGRQLIGAFF
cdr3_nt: TGTGCCAGTAGTAACGGCGGGCGGCAACTAATTGGAGCTTTCTTT

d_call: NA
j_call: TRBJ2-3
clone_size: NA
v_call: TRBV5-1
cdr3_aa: CASSLPTDTQYF
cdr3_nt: TGCGCCAGCAGCCTTCCTACAGATACGCAGTATTTT

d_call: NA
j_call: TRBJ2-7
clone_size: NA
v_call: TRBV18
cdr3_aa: CASSLNTGSTSYEQYF
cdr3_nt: TGTGCCAGCTCACTCAACACAGGCAGCACTTCCTACGAGCAGTACTTC